A selection of T cell receptor beta chains follows, all from one sample in a study of blood T cell repertoires in COVID-19. The protocol was immunoSEQ multiplex PCR, while the TCRdb copy is restricted to in-frame clones and leaves out a portion. Of approximately 64,000 clones listed, 88% are singletons. Input material: PBMCs or T cells enriched from blood (not recorded which). All receptors derive from a woman aged 40 to 50 who had recovered from COVID-19. Each CDR3 is given with its conserved first and last residue.

cdr3_aa v_call
CASSVSGGAPYEQYF TRBV6-4
CASNLNRGNGEQYF TRBV11-2
CAISESGRAYEQYF TRBV10-3
CASSQVSGGEKLFF TRBV4-1
CASSLTQGMMNTEAFF TRBV5-1
CASSQEVSGGALTGELFF TRBV3-1/TRBV3-2
CATSRDALETGEDQPQHF TRBV15
CASSGQLPPQNTGELFF TRBV19
CSVDGQRTDTQYF TRBV29-1
CASSLAGRGGRNEQFF TRBV5-1
CASSRMGQGGRKTQYF TRBV14
CASSLDSSNSPLHF TRBV6-5
CASSRLAGVSDTQYF TRBV6-5
CASSHRDEQFF TRBV7-9
CASSIQSYPEAFF TRBV7-9
CASSDGGGTGELFF TRBV19
CASSSRTSGGGGLETQYF TRBV2
CASSITGGRLNTEAFF TRBV19
CASSQGFQSEQYF TRBV4-2
CASSVETGGEQYF TRBV2
CASSRDSSGNTIYF TRBV14
CASSLAPSTGEETQYF TRBV5-1
CASRSDRAGSEQFF TRBV7-6
CAISADRSSYEQYF TRBV10-3
CASSHWVIDPRLKSSYNEQFF TRBV14
CASSRGGRGPNTEAFF TRBV19
CSYRGGTGSQETQYF TRBV29-1
CASSSQTGSTF TRBV5-1
CASSYSWGATNEKLFF TRBV6-5
CASSPSPETNAFF TRBV9
CASSQEHYEQYF TRBV14
CASTVFGGITDTQYF TRBV9
CASSQSQQGRPIETQYF TRBV23-1
CASSLSDRVRPPLHF TRBV5-6
CASSRDRVRGQPQHF TRBV3-1/TRBV3-2
CASSSGPGTTSVQYF TRBV11-3
CASSQHRQETQYF TRBV14
CASSDDRGWNEKLFF TRBV5-5
CASSIGTEHPYYGYTF TRBV19
CASSPDRGDFYEQYF TRBV5-4
CASSIVLENTGELFF TRBV9
CASTTMTGRAGANVLTF TRBV5-6
CASSEGLSAPRTYEQYF TRBV10-1
CARTRGGDTEAFF TRBV2
CATSGRQEQFF TRBV24-1
CASSSGGQGVVNEKLFF TRBV5-8
CASSWVEGAEAFF TRBV7-9
CASILGQGAYEQYF TRBV6-5
CASSLAGTQGANTEAFF TRBV7-2
CASSQDKRGPGEQYF TRBV4-1